The rows below give T cell receptor beta chains drawn from one sample of a study of blood T cell repertoires in COVID-19. The protocol was immunoSEQ multiplex PCR, while the TCRdb copy is restricted to in-frame clones and leaves out a portion. The sample holds 60,000 to 75,000 clones; approximately 86% are singletons and the top ten take roughly 13%. The sequencing input was peripheral blood. The receptors were gathered from a woman aged 60-70 years with acute or convalescent COVID-19. The CDR3 runs from the conserved cysteine through the conserved F or W. D genes are given only for firm matches. Rows give clone size only sometimes, using once, few, many, or a class for an expanded clone.

abundance: .
v_gene: TRBV7-6
d_gene: .
j_gene: TRBJ2-1
CDR3aa: CASSSQGSGVGNNEQFF
CDR3nt: TGTGCCAGCAGCTCCCAGGGGAGCGGAGTAGGTAACAATGAGCAGTTCTTC

abundance: .
v_gene: TRBV2
d_gene: TRBD1
j_gene: TRBJ2-5
CDR3aa: CASRRRGPLQETQYF
CDR3nt: TGTGCCAGCAGACGCAGGGGGCCCCTCCAAGAGACCCAGTACTTC

abundance: .
v_gene: TRBV30
d_gene: .
j_gene: TRBJ1-2
CDR3aa: CAWSVGPAGNGYTF
CDR3nt: TGTGCCTGGAGTGTAGGTCCGGCAGGGAATGGCTACACCTTC

abundance: .
v_gene: TRBV29-1
d_gene: TRBD1
j_gene: TRBJ1-2
CDR3aa: CSVVAQDRIALFYGYTF
CDR3nt: TGCAGCGTTGTGGCCCAGGACAGGATTGCCCTCTTCTATGGCTACACCTTC

abundance: .
v_gene: TRBV11-1
d_gene: .
j_gene: TRBJ2-3
CDR3aa: CASSLRRILADTQYF
CDR3nt: TGTGCCAGCAGCTTACGCAGGATTTTAGCAGATACGCAGTATTTT

abundance: .
v_gene: TRBV5-4
d_gene: .
j_gene: TRBJ2-7
CDR3aa: CASSPSPDSSYEQYF
CDR3nt: TGTGCCAGCAGCCCCTCCCCCGACAGTTCCTACGAGCAGTACTTC

abundance: .
v_gene: TRBV5-5
d_gene: TRBD2
j_gene: TRBJ2-3
CDR3aa: CASSLAVTSGGAVDTQYF
CDR3nt: TGTGCCAGCAGCTTGGCCGTTACTAGCGGGGGGGCCGTAGATACGCAGTATTTT

abundance: few
v_gene: TRBV19
d_gene: TRBD1
j_gene: TRBJ1-1
CDR3aa: CASSTRQGGLDTEAFF
CDR3nt: TGTGCCAGTAGTACCCGACAGGGGGGTTTGGACACTGAAGCTTTCTTT

abundance: .
v_gene: TRBV7-3
d_gene: TRBD2
j_gene: TRBJ2-5
CDR3aa: CASSSLASGGSETQYF
CDR3nt: TGTGCCAGCAGCTCATTGGCTAGCGGGGGTAGTGAGACCCAGTACTTC

abundance: few
v_gene: TRBV5-1
d_gene: TRBD1
j_gene: TRBJ1-6
CDR3aa: CASSLEGQISPLHF
CDR3nt: TGCGCCAGCAGCTTGGAGGGACAGATCTCACCCCTCCACTTT

abundance: .
v_gene: TRBV9
d_gene: TRBD2
j_gene: TRBJ2-5
CDR3aa: CASSPRTRGETQYF
CDR3nt: TGTGCCAGCAGCCCTCGGACTAGGGGAGAGACCCAGTACTTC

abundance: .
v_gene: TRBV5-4
d_gene: TRBD2
j_gene: TRBJ2-5
CDR3aa: CASSPGGASETQYF
CDR3nt: TGTGCCAGCAGTCCCGGGGGGGCCAGTGAGACCCAGTACTTC

abundance: .
v_gene: TRBV7-2
d_gene: .
j_gene: TRBJ1-6
CDR3aa: CASSYNAGSYNSPLHF
CDR3nt: TGTGCCAGCAGCTACAATGCAGGCTCCTATAATTCACCCCTCCACTTT

abundance: .
v_gene: TRBV7-9
d_gene: .
j_gene: TRBJ2-1
CDR3aa: CASSVSRDSGQQFF
CDR3nt: TGTGCCAGCAGCGTAAGCCGGGACTCCGGACAGCAGTTCTTC

abundance: .
v_gene: TRBV11-2
d_gene: .
j_gene: TRBJ2-1
CDR3aa: CASSLESGVNPVQRQFF
CDR3nt: TGTGCCAGCAGCTTAGAAAGTGGAGTTAACCCCGTACAACGGCAGTTCTTC

abundance: .
v_gene: TRBV5-1
d_gene: .
j_gene: TRBJ1-2
CDR3aa: CASSPDSTYYGYTF
CDR3nt: TGCGCCAGCAGTCCCGACAGTACCTACTATGGCTACACCTTC

abundance: .
v_gene: TRBV4-1
d_gene: .
j_gene: TRBJ2-2
CDR3aa: CASSQVAELRTGELFF
CDR3nt: TGCGCCAGCAGCCAAGTTGCGGAGCTAAGGACCGGGGAGCTGTTTTTT

abundance: .
v_gene: TRBV3-1/TRBV3-2
d_gene: .
j_gene: TRBJ1-4
CDR3aa: CASSQVLTATNEKLFF
CDR3nt: TGTGCCAGCAGCCAAGTTTTAACAGCTACTAATGAAAAACTGTTTTTT

abundance: few
v_gene: TRBV2
d_gene: .
j_gene: TRBJ1-1
CDR3aa: CASSGQVNTEAFF
CDR3nt: TGTGCCAGCAGTGGACAGGTGAACACTGAAGCTTTCTTT

abundance: .
v_gene: TRBV4-1
d_gene: .
j_gene: TRBJ2-7
CDR3aa: CASSQDDRSSYEQYF
CDR3nt: TGCGCCAGCAGCCAAGACGACAGGTCCTCCTACGAGCAGTACTTC

abundance: .
v_gene: TRBV5-4
d_gene: TRBD1
j_gene: TRBJ2-5
CDR3aa: CASSYDRGRQETQYF
CDR3nt: TGTGCCAGCAGCTACGACAGGGGGCGCCAAGAGACCCAGTACTTC

abundance: .
v_gene: TRBV19
d_gene: .
j_gene: TRBJ1-2
CDR3aa: CASSIGSALRAGYTF
CDR3nt: TGTGCCAGTAGTATAGGCTCGGCCTTGCGGGCTGGCTACACCTTC

abundance: .
v_gene: TRBV9
d_gene: .
j_gene: TRBJ2-3
CDR3aa: CASSPRGRYITDTQYF
CDR3nt: TGTGCCAGCAGCCCACGGGGGAGATACATCACAGATACGCAGTATTTT

abundance: .
v_gene: TRBV6-5
d_gene: .
j_gene: TRBJ1-1
CDR3aa: CASSYSGGVTEAFF
CDR3nt: TGTGCCAGCAGTTACTCGGGAGGGGTCACTGAAGCTTTCTTT

abundance: .
v_gene: TRBV27
d_gene: TRBD1
j_gene: TRBJ1-6
CDR3aa: CASSFRQGNSPLHF
CDR3nt: TGTGCCAGCAGTTTCAGACAGGGAAATTCACCCCTCCACTTT

abundance: .
v_gene: TRBV5-1
d_gene: .
j_gene: TRBJ2-7
CDR3aa: CASSFRGPEGEQYF
CDR3nt: TGCGCCAGCAGCTTCAGGGGACCTGAAGGCGAGCAGTACTTC

abundance: .
v_gene: TRBV30
d_gene: .
j_gene: TRBJ1-4
CDR3aa: CAWSVGQIHTEKLFF
CDR3nt: TGTGCCTGGAGTGTCGGACAGATCCACACCGAAAAACTGTTTTTT

abundance: .
v_gene: TRBV6-2/TRBV6-3
d_gene: TRBD1
j_gene: TRBJ1-2
CDR3aa: CASSKTGYGYTF
CDR3nt: TGTGCCAGCAGCAAGACAGGGTATGGCTACACCTTC

abundance: .
v_gene: TRBV6-5
d_gene: .
j_gene: TRBJ1-2
CDR3aa: CASSYLAGSTVYGYTF
CDR3nt: TGTGCCAGCAGTTACTTGGCGGGATCGACGGTCTATGGCTACACCTTC

abundance: .
v_gene: TRBV6-1
d_gene: .
j_gene: TRBJ1-1
CDR3aa: CASSGNRGGRVTEAFF
CDR3nt: TGTGCCAGCAGTGGCAACCGCGGGGGGCGAGTCACTGAAGCTTTCTTT

abundance: .
v_gene: TRBV6-5
d_gene: TRBD1
j_gene: TRBJ1-4
CDR3aa: CASSRTGATNEKLFF
CDR3nt: TGTGCCAGCAGTAGGACAGGGGCAACTAATGAAAAACTGTTTTTT

abundance: .
v_gene: TRBV4-1
d_gene: .
j_gene: TRBJ2-5
CDR3aa: CASSQEIRQETQYF
CDR3nt: TGCGCCAGCAGCCAAGAAATCAGGCAAGAGACCCAGTACTTC

abundance: .
v_gene: TRBV10-3
d_gene: .
j_gene: TRBJ1-5
CDR3aa: CAISGQPYQPQHF
CDR3nt: TGTGCCATCAGCGGACAGCCTTATCAGCCCCAGCATTTT

abundance: .
v_gene: TRBV6-5
d_gene: .
j_gene: TRBJ2-1
CDR3aa: CASSYGFNEQFF
CDR3nt: TGTGCCAGCAGTTACGGCTTTAATGAGCAGTTCTTC

abundance: .
v_gene: TRBV29-1
d_gene: .
j_gene: TRBJ2-1
CDR3aa: CSVRPGSDEQFF
CDR3nt: TGCAGCGTTCGTCCGGGTAGCGATGAGCAGTTCTTC

abundance: .
v_gene: TRBV7-6
d_gene: .
j_gene: TRBJ1-1
CDR3aa: CASSPLALGNTEAFF
CDR3nt: TGTGCCAGCAGCCCCCTAGCTCTGGGGAACACTGAAGCTTTCTTT

abundance: .
v_gene: TRBV5-5
d_gene: TRBD1
j_gene: TRBJ2-3
CDR3aa: CASSGGQASTDTQYF
CDR3nt: TGTGCCAGCAGCGGCGGACAGGCGAGCACAGATACGCAGTATTTT

abundance: .
v_gene: TRBV7-3
d_gene: .
j_gene: TRBJ2-3
CDR3aa: CASSPWGGRTDTQYF
CDR3nt: TGTGCCAGCAGCCCGTGGGGGGGCCGCACAGATACGCAGTATTTT

abundance: .
v_gene: TRBV11-3
d_gene: TRBD2
j_gene: TRBJ2-7
CDR3aa: CASSLDSGGPYEQYF
CDR3nt: TGTGCCAGCAGCTTAGATAGCGGGGGCCCTTACGAGCAGTACTTC

abundance: .
v_gene: TRBV5-1
d_gene: TRBD2
j_gene: TRBJ2-3
CDR3aa: CASSLVPLAGEGDTQYF
CDR3nt: TGCGCCAGCAGCTTGGTCCCACTAGCGGGGGAGGGCGATACGCAGTATTTT